This record covers a single T cell receptor (beta chain). Its antigen target is currently unknown. Base qualities are missing; no much larger clone stands one base away. The immunoSEQ Assay, a bias-controlled multiplex PCR, was used to amplify TCRbeta CDR3 regions from genomic DNA. The study's own analysis went as follows. Within the assay, amplification of reference gene primers was used to estimate how many nucleated cells each sample contained. To quantify the absolute abundance of each unique TCRbeta CDR3 rearrangement, sequence reads were collapsed and filtered. For each sample, productive Simpson clonality was calculated as the square root of Simpson's diversity index across productive rearrangements. Imported from immuneACCESS, the table was reduced by TCRdb to in-frame sequences with V and J called. These copies leave out some clones; in studies compared against another copy, an unresolved V gene accounts for under half, and the cause of the remainder is not known. The DNA gave D and trimming, while V, J and clone size come from that table. Recorded for this sample are under 250,000 clones; 80% to 90% of them occurred a single time. Together, the top ten hold about 4% of the sample.

The collaborating institutions used their own protocols to collect whole blood in K2EDTA tubes. Collaborator samples were shipped for TCRbeta analysis as frozen whole blood, isolated PBMCs, or DNA extracted from either sample type. This entry is derived from a study of blood T cell repertoires in COVID-19 (TCRdb year 2020). At the level of the whole study: Samples covering the acute and convalescent phases of COVID-19 were provided by collaborators in the United States, Italy and Spain. Where HLA class I and class II types were available, the types were taken from metadata supplied by the sample provider, not from assay-based typing. The samples were drawn from two sources: the first 160 participants of the ongoing ImmuneRACE study, and 1,000 to 1,500 subjects contributed by 6 global collaborators. The repertoires were made available in a free public database intended to serve as a resource for research on the immune response to SARS-CoV-2. Sample metadata almost always included a de-identified subject ID, COVID-19 status, age in years and sex. The material from the prospective study consisted of cDNA or gDNA derived from T cells, B-cell-depleted T cells, or PBMCs. Deeply sampled blood TCRbeta repertoires from subjects exposed to, actively infected with, or recovered from COVID-19 were included in the dataset.

At the junction V is shortened by 5 bases and J by 7 bases; bases outside the gene matches: 10. From a lookup of the germline V gene, CDR1 and CDR2 are SGHVS and FNYEAQ. Reading from cysteine to phenylalanine, the CDR3 counts 16 amino acids. Just the 48-base CDR3 DNA is kept, in frame starting at base 1. Here is what the overall study found, with its caveats: The amount of clinical and demographic metadata varied by source and participant and was provided uncurated.

This clonotype originated in a man aged 50 or older with acute or convalescent COVID-19. Recombination joined TRBV7-6 with TRBJ2-1, and TRBD2 aligns with 11 junction nucleotides. Specimen: peripheral blood. The sequence in DNA is TGTGCCAGCAGCATCCTACTAGCGGGAGTATCAAATGAGCAGTTCTTC. The resulting protein is CASSILLAGVSNEQFF. Joined to the reference TRBV7-6 and TRBJ2-1 proteins, this CDR3 gives the full variable domain: GAGVSQSPRYKVTKRGQDVALRCDPISGHVSLYWYRQALGQGPEFLTYFNYEAQQDKSGLPNDRFSAERPEGSISTLTIQRTEQRDSAMYRCASSILLAGVSNEQFFGPGTRLTVL.